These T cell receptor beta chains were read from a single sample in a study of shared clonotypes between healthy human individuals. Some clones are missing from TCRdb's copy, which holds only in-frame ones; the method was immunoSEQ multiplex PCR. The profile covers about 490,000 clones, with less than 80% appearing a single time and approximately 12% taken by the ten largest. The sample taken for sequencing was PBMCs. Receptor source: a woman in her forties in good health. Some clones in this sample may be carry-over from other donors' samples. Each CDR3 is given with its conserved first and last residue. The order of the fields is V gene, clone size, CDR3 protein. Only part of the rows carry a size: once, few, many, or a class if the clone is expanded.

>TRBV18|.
CASSLSQGYYDEQFF
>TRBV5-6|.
CASSLGSGTRSGANVLTF
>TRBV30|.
CAWSVGRRSNQPQHF
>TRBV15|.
CATSARLEFTDTQYF
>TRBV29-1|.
CSVRAGGDGYNEQFF
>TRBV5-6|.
CASSLEGGSMNTEAFF
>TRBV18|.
CASSPAAGAELGGYTF
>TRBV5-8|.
CASSLLGSGELFF
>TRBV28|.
CASSRTGGSYEQYF
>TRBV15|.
CATSRGAGRGSGNTIYF
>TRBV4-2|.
CASSPPGQGQKGYTF
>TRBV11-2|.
CASSLAGTRSGRSQFF
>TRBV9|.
CASSDRDNSYNEQFF
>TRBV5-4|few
CASSRETGTGANVLTF
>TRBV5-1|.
CASSLNRGLTEAFF
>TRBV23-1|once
CASSQRDTNTGELFF
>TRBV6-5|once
CASNPGTGLSYEQYF
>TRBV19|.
CASSIGQDQPQHF
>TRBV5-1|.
CASSTLGDPKVEKLFF
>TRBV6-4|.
CASGGGDTGELFF
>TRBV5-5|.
CASSFVGGPSVEQYF
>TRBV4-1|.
CASSQVSGQGQQFF
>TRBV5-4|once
CASSPGGGFTFNEQFF
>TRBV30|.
CAWSNSRNTEAFF
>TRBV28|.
CASRWGRQNGGANGLDEQFF
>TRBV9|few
CASTRECRPSAYEQYF
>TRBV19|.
CASSPPKTRLAGTYEQYF
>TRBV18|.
CASSPLSGSSYNEQFF
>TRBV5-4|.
CASSLGGTTFTDTQYF
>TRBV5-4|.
CASSLGSGTLGGELFF
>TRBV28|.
CASSLWSCLALSDGQFF
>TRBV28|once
CASSLYREAYEQYF
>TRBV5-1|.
CASSLGAGSRELFF
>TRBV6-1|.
CASGGREGQPQHF
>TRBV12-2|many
CASRLALLAGVWYEQYF
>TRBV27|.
CASSSPSTNYGYTF
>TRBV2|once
CASRLTGHSEPQHF
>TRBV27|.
CASSSLSPVAGEGGIVTYEQYF
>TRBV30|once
CAWSVRDLSYEQYF
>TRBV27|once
CASSLQGGTEAFF
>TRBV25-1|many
CASSTQTGGGETQYF
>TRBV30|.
CAWSGPQSLEQYF
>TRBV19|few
CASSIGGQYTGELFF
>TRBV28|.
CASSIRRDSYEQYF
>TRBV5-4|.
CASSLLAGNEETQYF
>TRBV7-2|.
CASSSITPGTDTQYF
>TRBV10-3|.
CAIRGEAFDTQYF
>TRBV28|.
CASSVGGRASSYEQYF
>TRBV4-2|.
CASNQRESTGELFF
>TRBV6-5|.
CATSEGQGYYEQYF
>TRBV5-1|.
CASSLAQGAYTEAFF
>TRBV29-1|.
CSVEGGRTNTGELFF
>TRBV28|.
CASSHDRYEETQYF
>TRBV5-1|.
CASSLSQITDTQYF